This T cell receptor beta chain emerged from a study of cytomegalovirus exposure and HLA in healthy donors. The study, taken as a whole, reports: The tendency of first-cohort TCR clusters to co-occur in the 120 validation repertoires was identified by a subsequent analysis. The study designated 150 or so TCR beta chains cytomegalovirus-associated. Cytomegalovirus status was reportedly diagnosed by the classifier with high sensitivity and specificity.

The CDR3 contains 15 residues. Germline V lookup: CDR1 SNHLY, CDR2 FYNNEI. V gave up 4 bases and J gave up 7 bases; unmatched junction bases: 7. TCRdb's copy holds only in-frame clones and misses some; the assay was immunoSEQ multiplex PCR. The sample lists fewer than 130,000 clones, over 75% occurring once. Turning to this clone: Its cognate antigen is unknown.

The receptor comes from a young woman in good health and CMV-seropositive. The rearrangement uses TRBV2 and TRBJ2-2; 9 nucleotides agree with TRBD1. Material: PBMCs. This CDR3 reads CASSGLGQGIGELFF. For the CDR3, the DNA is TGTGCCAGCAGTGGGCTTGGACAGGGGATCGGGGAGCTGTTTTTT.